The clone carrying this T cell receptor (beta chain) was detected once. This sample is drawn from a study of blood T cell repertoires in COVID-19. Across the study: Acute and convalescent COVID-19 samples came from the United States, Italy and Spain. T cells, B-cell-depleted T cells, or PBMCs provided the cDNA or gDNA that served as material.

The germline gives CDR1 MNHEY, CDR2 SVGEGT. Trimming shortened V by 4 bases and J by 0 bases, and 10 bases separated the two germline ends. The CDR3 length is 15 residues. Authors' processing steps: Researchers report that nucleated cell counts were estimated from reference gene primer amplification. The method was immunoSEQ multiplex PCR; TCRdb's version includes in-frame clones alone and lacks a portion of them. That table is the source of V, J and clone size, and D and trimming were worked out from the DNA. The data show fewer than 250,000 clones, with about 88% seen just once and 6.2% held by the top ten.

This receptor was taken from a woman between 35 and 50 years old who had recovered from COVID-19. The sequencing input was peripheral blood. The chain is built from TRBV6-2 or TRBV6-3 and TRBJ1-5; D might be TRBD1 (6 bases). CDR3 sequence reads: CASSFGQHSNQPQHF. The CDR3 coding sequence is TGTGCCAGCAGTTTCGGACAGCATAGCAATCAGCCCCAGCATTTT.